This entry lists 28 T cell receptor beta chains sequenced from one sample in a study of tumor-infiltrating lymphocytes in primary liver carcinoma. The source of the blood RNA was unsorted whole blood, and germline DNA was extracted as well. From 500 ng of total RNA, TCR beta-specific cDNA was reverse-transcribed using a constant-region primer. Three rounds of nested multiplex PCR with slightly modified ARM-PCR produced TCR beta libraries. PCR rounds one and two used TRBV1-TRBV30 forward primers with a C-beta reverse primer for approximately 10 cycles each. TCRdb reprocessed the multiplex PCR reads via MiXCR and lists one record per CDR3 protein. The table records fewer than 400,000 distinct CDR3 sequences, 65% of them present only once. The sample was peripheral blood. All receptors come from a man aged 40-50 years with primary liver carcinoma and hepatitis B virus infection.

With regard to this clonotype: The junction departs from the called germline gene at one end, perhaps through a read error. The J gene is TRBJ2-4, the V gene TRBV29-1, with D unresolved. Germline CDR1 is SQVTM and CDR2 is ANQGSEA. CDR3 length: 14 amino acids. The CDR3 DNA is TGCAGCGTTGATGAAGTGGGTGAAGGAAACACTCAGTACTTC. Its translation: CSVDEVGEGNTQYF.

This clonotype was recorded a few times. The chain carries TRBV10-3 and TRBJ2-7, with D tentatively TRBD1 (5 bases). The V gene's germline CDR1 is ENHRY and CDR2 SYGVKD. This CDR3 has 15 amino acids. V lost 0 bases, J lost 0 bases, and 9 bases lay in between. The CDR3 loop reads CAISESGRVSYEQYF. The CDR3 nucleotides read TGTGCCATCAGTGAGTCTGGCAGGGTCTCCTACGAGCAGTACTTC.

With respect to this clonotype: A junction boundary mismatches the germline segment, possibly from a read error. This chain joins TRBV11-1 and TRBJ1-1; weak D call: TRBD1 (6 bases). The length of the CDR3 is 14 residues. Germline V gives CDR1 SGHAT, CDR2 FQDESV (reference sequence). The CDR3 nucleotides read TGTGCCAGCAGCTACAGGGCATCCCGAATTGAAGCTTTCTTC. Protein: CASSYRASRIEAFF.

Remarks on this clonotype: At one of its ends the junction is not consistent with the germline gene, which may arise from a read error. The chain combines TRBV7-9 with TRBJ2-7; 10 positions match TRBD1. CDR1 and CDR2 (germline): SEHNR, FQNEAQ (reference sequence). The CDR3 contains 14 residues. CDR3 DNA: TGTGCCAGAAGCTTAGAGACAGGGGGCCGGGAGCAGTACTTC. It encodes CARSLETGGREQYF.

This clonotype came up a few times. The V and J genes are TRBV28 and TRBJ1-5, with 7 bases that match TRBD1. The CDR3 loop spans 15 amino acids. Germline V gene sequence: CDR1 MDHEN, CDR2 SYDVKM. The V segment lost 5 bases and the J segment 5 bases; nucleotides outside the gene matches: 9. The CDR3 region is CASSLLTGKDQPQHF. The CDR3 region has the DNA TGTGCCAGCAGTCTACTGACAGGGAAGGATCAGCCCCAGCATTTT. Filled out from reference TRBV28 and TRBJ1-5, the complete variable domain reads DVKVTQSSRYLVKRTGEKVFLECVQDMDHENMFWYRQDPGLGLRLIYFSYDVKMKEKGDIPEGYSVSREKKERFSLILESASTNQTSMYLCASSLLTGKDQPQHFGDGTRLSIL.

Ten or more counts support this clonotype. Here the CDR3 reads CATSDRDIGQPQHF. The CDR3 bases are TGTGCCACCAGTGACCGGGACATAGGACAGCCCCAGCATTTT. The rearrangement links TRBV24-1 to TRBJ1-5, with D possibly TRBD1 on 6 matching bases. Trimming removed 4 bases from V and 7 bases from J, with 13 bases in between. CDR1 and CDR2 from the germline V gene are KGHDR and SFDVKD. This CDR3 has 14 amino acids.

Regarding this clonotype: Germline is not matched at one junction end, which may reflect a read error. The gene calls are TRBV6-1 and TRBJ2-7; 10 bases map to TRBD1. Germline-derived CDR1 and CDR2 are MNHNS and SASEGT. The CDR3 extends over 14 amino acids. The CDR3 nucleotides are TGTGGCAGCCAAGGGACAGGGGTCCCCTACGAGCAGTACTTC. This encodes CGSQGTGVPYEQYF.

Regarding this clonotype: A much larger clonotype is one base distant, so this may be a read error. This CDR3 is missing its conserved last phenylalanine or tryptophan, likely due to a read error. The CDR3 DNA reads TGTGCCAGCAGGCCAAGACTAGAGGGAGGAGAGACCCAGTACCTC. Its translation is CASRPRLEGGETQYL. The chain uses TRBV6-6 and TRBJ2-5, with D possibly TRBD2 on 6 matching bases. Looked up from germline, CDR1 is MNHNY and CDR2 is SVGAGI (reference sequence). CDR3 length: 15 residues. V was trimmed by 6 bases and J by 4 bases, leaving 18 bases between them.

The rearrangement links TRBV14 to TRBJ2-4; the D gene is possibly TRBD1 (6 bases). Germline V gene lookup returns CDR1 SGHDN and CDR2 FVKESK. V was trimmed by 8 bases and J by 5 bases, leaving 13 bases between them. The CDR3 runs 13 residues. The CDR3, as DNA: TGTGCCAGCGGGATGACAGGACAAAACATTCAGTACTTC. It is translated as CASGMTGQNIQYF.

This clonotype was detected only a few times. Mismatch with germline at one junction end may stem from a read error. The rearrangement uses TRBV29-1 and TRBJ2-7, with 10 bases aligning to TRBD1. Germline V CDR1 and CDR2: SQVTM, ANQGSEA. This CDR3 is built from 13 residues. Here the CDR3 reads CSVTWDRGYERYF. CDR3 nucleotide sequence: TGCAGCGTAACCTGGGACAGGGGTTACGAGCGGTACTTC.

The V call is TRBV6-1, the J call TRBJ2-1; D may be TRBD2 (6 bases). This CDR3 has 14 residues. Germline V lookup: CDR1 MNHNS, CDR2 SASEGT. V lost 10 bases and J lost 4, with 17 bases in between. The CDR3 sequence: CANNLAGGYNEQFF. In DNA, the CDR3 is TGTGCCAACAACTTAGCTGGAGGGTACAATGAGCAGTTCTTC.

This clonotype turned up a few times. A read error may account for a junction end that differs from germline. The V call is TRBV10-3, the J call TRBJ2-6; D is tentatively TRBD1 or TRBD2 (5 bases each). Germline CDR1 ENHRY, CDR2 SYGVKD. The CDR3 consists of 17 residues. CDR3 sequence: CAIREFQGRAGANVLTF. The DNA for the CDR3 is TGTGCCATCAGGGAGTTTCAGGGACGGGCTGGTGCCAACGTCCTGACTTTC.

On this clonotype itself: The CDR3 end shows no conserved phenylalanine or tryptophan, and so a read error is likely. The rearrangement joins TRBV29-1 to TRBJ2-7; 10 bases map to TRBD2. Germline V gene lookup returns CDR1 SQVTM and CDR2 ANQGSEA. Trimming took 3 bases from V and 5 from J; bases not matched to a gene: 10. The CDR3 runs to 15 residues. The CDR3 region is CSVETSSGRFNEQYL. CDR3 nucleotide sequence: TGCAGCGTTGAGACTTCTAGCGGGAGATTCAACGAGCAGTACTTA.

This sequence joins TRBV11-2 and TRBJ2-3; D unresolved. The CDR3 sequence is 15 residues long. Germline CDR1 reads SGHAT; CDR2 reads FQNNGV. The CDR3 is CTISLARVSTDTQYF. CDR3 bases: TGTACCATCAGCTTAGCACGGGTTAGCACAGATACGCAGTATTTT.

With regard to this clonotype: The CDR3 end shows no conserved phenylalanine or tryptophan, and so a read error is likely. The J gene is TRBJ2-1, the V gene TRBV11-3, with 11 bases aligning to TRBD2. V shed 6 bases, J shed 7 bases, and the junction held 2 bases outside the gene matches. Germline V gives CDR1 SGHNT, CDR2 YENEEA. The CDR3 is 13 residues long. Written as DNA, the CDR3 is TGTGCCAGCAGTCGGACTAGCGGGAATGAGCAGTTCTTA. Its translation is CASSRTSGNEQFL.

This clonotype appeared a single time. This likely comes from a read error, as the CDR3 has no conserved phenylalanine or tryptophan at its end. In nucleotides, the CDR3 is TGTGCCTGGGGGCAGGACTCTGGAAACACCATATATCTT. It is translated as CAWGQDSGNTIYL. V usage is TRBV30 and J usage is TRBJ1-3; D uncertain. The CDR3 sequence is 13 residues long. Trimming took 5 bases from V and 0 from J, leaving 8 bases between them. Germline CDR1 is GTSNPN and CDR2 is SVGIG (reference sequence).

The CDR3 DNA reads as TGTGCCATCACCCCAGGGAACCTGAACACTGAAGCTTTCTTT. Its protein is CAITPGNLNTEAFF. This chain connects TRBV10-3 to TRBJ1-1; D is perhaps TRBD1 (5 bases). Per germline, CDR1 ENHRY and CDR2 SYGVKD. V lost 7 bases to trimming and J lost 0 bases, with 12 bases between them. The CDR3 loop spans 14 amino acids.

This chain connects TRBV6-2 or TRBV6-3 to TRBJ2-1; D gene unclear. The CDR3 has 11 amino acids. Per the germline V gene, CDR1 is MNHEY and CDR2 is SVGEGT. V lost 6 bases to trimming and J lost 11 bases, with 11 bases between them. Here the CDR3 DNA reads TGTGCCAGCAGATTCTGGATTAAGCAGTTCTTC. It yields the protein CASRFWIKQFF.

This chain links TRBV5-1 with TRBJ2-2; D is unresolved. The CDR3 loop spans 14 amino acids. Germline CDR1 is SGHRS and CDR2 is YFSETQ. With 6 bases removed from V and 0 bases from J, the gap between germline ends came to 9 bases. CDR3 amino acids: CASKTEPNTGELFF. The CDR3 coding sequence is TGCGCCAGCAAGACGGAGCCGAACACCGGGGAGCTGTTTTTT.

This clonotype was seen many times. V usage is TRBV6-1 and J usage is TRBJ1-2; no firm D call. This CDR3 contains 13 residues. Germline V gene sequence: CDR1 MNHNS, CDR2 SASEGT. Between the trimmed V and J ends, which lost 1 base and 3 bases, there was a span of 6 bases. CDR3 in DNA: TGTGCCAGCAGTGAAGAGGGTGACTATGGCTACACCTTC. This sequence encodes CASSEEGDYGYTF.

This clonotype was observed at least ten times. The chain couples TRBV4-3 to TRBJ2-7, with D unresolved. Germline V gene lookup returns CDR1 LGHNA and CDR2 YSLEER. The V end lost 0 bases, the J end lost 3 bases, and 3 bases lay between the germline ends. This CDR3 region has 12 residues. This chain's CDR3 is CASSQDRYEQYF. The CDR3 coding sequence is TGCGCCAGCAGCCAAGATCGCTACGAGCAGTACTTC.

Remarks on this clonotype: A much larger clone differs by one base, so this may be a read error. The chain joins TRBV7-8 to TRBJ1-1, with no clear D. The CDR3 has 12 residues. Germline lookup yields CDR1 SGHVS and CDR2 FQNEAQ. The CDR3 DNA is TGTACCAGCAGCTTAGCGGGATTCGAAGCTTTCTTT. Amino acids: CTSSLAGFEAFF. Using reference TRBV7-8 and TRBJ1-1 for the parts outside the CDR3, the full variable domain is GAGVSQSPRYKVAKRGQDVALRCDPISGHVSLFWYQQALGQGPEFLTYFQNEAQLDKSGLPSDRFFAERPEGSVSTLKIQRTQQEDSAVYLCTSSLAGFEAFFGQGTRLTVV.

As regards this clonotype: A much larger clone differs from this one at a single base, so this may be a read error. The CDR3 coding sequence is TGTGCCATCAGTGTACAGGGAGACAACACTGAAGCTTTCTTT. Protein product: CAISVQGDNTEAFF. The rearrangement uses TRBV10-3 and TRBJ1-1, with a tentative D call TRBD1 (6 bases). The V and J ends lost 4 bases and 2 bases respectively, with 11 bases between them. CDR3 size: 14 residues. Germline V CDR1 and CDR2: ENHRY, SYGVKD.

Comments on this clonotype: Its ends do not fully match the called genes, so a read error is possible. This chain connects TRBV28 to TRBJ2-1; D gene uncertain. CDR3 size: 15 residues. Germline V gene lookup returns CDR1 MDHEN and CDR2 SYDVKM. The CDR3 loop reads CASGPPGLGYTEQFF. CDR3 DNA: TGTGCCAGCGGGCCCCCGGGCTTGGGCTACACTGAGCAGTTCTTC.

Of note for this clonotype: A much more abundant neighbour one base away suggests this may be a read error. The genes are TRBV6-1 and TRBJ2-3, with D unresolved. Germline CDR1 MNHNS, CDR2 SASEGT. The CDR3 spans 15 residues. CDR3: CASREDDKGADTQYF. In DNA form, the CDR3 reads TGTGCCAGCAGAGAAGATGACAAGGGCGCAGATACGCAGTATTTT.

In the case of this clonotype: This CDR3 is missing its conserved last phenylalanine or tryptophan, likely due to a read error. The chain links TRBV11-3 to TRBJ2-1; TRBD1 matches at 9 bases. The CDR3 consists of 15 residues. Germline V lookup: CDR1 SGHNT, CDR2 YENEEA. Losses at the gene ends were 6 bases for V and 9 bases for J; bases not matched to a gene: 12. The DNA for the CDR3 is TGTGCCAGCAGTCCAGGGGGGACAGGGATGGTTGAGCAGTTCTCC. This sequence encodes CASSPGGTGMVEQFS.

As to this clonotype: Possible read error: a much larger clone is one base away. The chain links TRBV12-3 or TRBV12-4 to TRBJ1-2; 8 nucleotides align to TRBD1. This CDR3 has 14 residues. In DNA form, the CDR3 reads TGTGTCAGCAGTTGGGGACAGGCGAACTATGGCTACACCTTC. Translated: CVSSWGQANYGYTF.

A word on this clonotype: Germline and junction disagree at one end, which may indicate a read error. The gene calls are TRBV11-2 and TRBJ2-3; D may be TRBD2 (5 bases). The CDR3 spans 13 residues. Germline loops: CDR1 SGHAT, CDR2 FQNNGV. The CDR3 coding sequence is TGTGCCAGCAGCTCAAATTACGAGGGAACGCGGTATTTT. Protein: CASSSNYEGTRYF. The whole variable domain, remainder taken from reference TRBV11-2 and TRBJ2-3, is EAGVAQSPRYKIIEKRQSVAFWCNPISGHATLYWYQQILGQGPKLLIQFQNNGVVDDSQLPKDRFSAERLKGVDSTLKIQPAKLEDSAVYLCASSSNYEGTRYFGPGTRLTVL.